A selection of T cell receptor beta chains follows, all from one sample in a study of cytomegalovirus exposure and HLA in healthy donors. TCRdb keeps only in-frame clones here, not all; method: immunoSEQ multiplex PCR. Seen here are 68,000 or so clones, around 92% observed once, and the top ten hold more than 0.95%. The source material was PBMCs. These receptors all come from a woman aged 18-29 years in good health and CMV-seronegative. CDR3s include the opening cysteine and the closing phenylalanine or tryptophan. A D gene is named only where the DNA matches it firmly. Size values are once, few and many counts, or a class for expanded clones, and some rows have none.

>TRBD2|TRBJ2-3|NA|TRBV28
TGTGCCAGCACGGGGAGGGTTTATGGCACAGATACGCAGTATTTT
CASTGRVYGTDTQYF
>NA|TRBJ2-3|NA|TRBV10-1
TGCGCCAGTGTCTGCACAGATACGCAGTATTTT
CASVCTDTQYF
>NA|TRBJ1-2|NA|TRBV6-4
TGTGCCAGCAGTGAAGGGCGGGATGGCTACACCTTC
CASSEGRDGYTF
>NA|TRBJ2-7|NA|TRBV5-1
TGCGCCAGTTACAACGGAAGGGGGGGGTCCTACGAGCAGTACTTC
CASYNGRGGSYEQYF
>NA|TRBJ1-6|NA|TRBV7-2
TGTGCCAGCAGCCCCCTCTGGCAGGGTAGGAGTGGATCACCCCTCCACTTT
CASSPLWQGRSGSPLHF
>TRBD2|TRBJ2-3|NA|TRBV6-4
TGTGCCAGCACCAAAACTAGCGGGAGTTCAGATACGCAGTATTTT
CASTKTSGSSDTQYF
>TRBD2|TRBJ2-1|NA|TRBV7-9
TGTGCCAGCAGCCCGGGTAGCGGGGACCAGGGGTACAATGAGCAGTTCTTC
CASSPGSGDQGYNEQFF
>NA|TRBJ1-1|NA|TRBV28
TGTGCCAGCACCTTCAGTCGGGGCACTGAAGCTTTCTTT
CASTFSRGTEAFF
>TRBD1|TRBJ1-5|few|TRBV30
TGTGCCTGCCATAGCCGGGACAGGGGTAGTCAGCCCCAGCATTTT
CACHSRDRGSQPQHF
>TRBD1|TRBJ1-5|NA|TRBV6-5
TGTGCCAGCAGCCCCGCTCAGGGGGCACGGCCCCAGCATTTT
CASSPAQGARPQHF
>TRBD1|TRBJ1-2|NA|TRBV15
TGTGCCACCAGCAGAGGACAGGGGAACTATGGCTACACCTTC
CATSRGQGNYGYTF
>NA|TRBJ2-3|NA|TRBV10-1
TGCGCCAGCAGGCCCAACCAGGCCCAAGATACGCAGTATTTT
CASRPNQAQDTQYF
>NA|TRBJ1-1|NA|TRBV6-4
TGTGCCAGCAGTGACCCGACCCCCCGGAGCACCCCGAAGGCTTTCTTT
CASSDPTPRSTPKAFF
>TRBD2|TRBJ2-2|NA|TRBV7-7
TGTGCCAGCAGCAGAGGACTAGTGAACACCGGGGAGCTGTTTTTT
CASSRGLVNTGELFF
>TRBD1|TRBJ2-7|NA|TRBV27
TGTGCCAGCAGTTTGGGACAGGGATCCTACGAGCAGTACTTC
CASSLGQGSYEQYF
>NA|TRBJ2-1|once|TRBV4-2
TGTGCCAGCAGCCAAGATTTACGGACAAGCTACAATGAGCAGTTCTTC
CASSQDLRTSYNEQFF
>TRBD2|TRBJ2-5|NA|TRBV27
TGTGCCAGCAGTTTACTAGCGGGGTACCAAGAGACCCAGTACTTC
CASSLLAGYQETQYF
>NA|TRBJ1-2|few|TRBV30
TGTGCCTGGGGAGAGGGAAACTATGGCTACACCTTC
CAWGEGNYGYTF
>NA|TRBJ2-5|NA|TRBV7-9
TGTGCCAGCAGCTTTTACAGGGACGGGACGTACCAAGAGACCCAGTACTTC
CASSFYRDGTYQETQYF
>TRBD1|TRBJ1-1|NA|TRBV19
TGTGCCAGTAGTATTGACAGGGAAAACACTGAAGCTTTCTTT
CASSIDRENTEAFF
>TRBD1|TRBJ1-1|NA|TRBV7-9
TGTGCCAGCAGCCTAGGGGGCCTGAACACTGAAGCTTTCTTT
CASSLGGLNTEAFF
>NA|TRBJ1-2|NA|TRBV5-4
TGTGCCAGCAGCCAGGGTGTTGACTATGGCTACACCTTC
CASSQGVDYGYTF
>NA|TRBJ2-2|NA|TRBV6-5
TGTGCCAGCGCACCTTCTAGCGCCAGGGACGGGGAGCTGTTTTTT
CASAPSSARDGELFF
>TRBD2|TRBJ2-1|NA|TRBV10-3
TGTGCCATCAGAGCCGGGACTAGCTCCAATGAGCAGTTCTTC
CAIRAGTSSNEQFF
>TRBD2|TRBJ2-7|NA|TRBV28
TGTGCCAGCAGTTTTGCTAGCGGGAGCTACGAGCAGTACTTC
CASSFASGSYEQYF
>TRBD1|TRBJ2-1|few|TRBV7-9
TGTGCCAGCAGCTTAGCGACAGGGGGCAAGTTCTTC
CASSLATGGKFF
>NA|TRBJ2-7|NA|TRBV5-8
TGTGCCAGCAGCTGGGGGCGACAGGAACCCTACGAGCAGTACTTC
CASSWGRQEPYEQYF
>TRBD2|TRBJ2-7|NA|TRBV30
TGTGCCTGGAGTTCCGGGACTAGCGGGAGTCTCAACGAGCAGTACTTC
CAWSSGTSGSLNEQYF
>TRBD1|TRBJ1-1|NA|TRBV5-1
TGCGCCAGCAGCCGGGACAGGGTGAACACTGAAGCTTTCTTT
CASSRDRVNTEAFF
>TRBD2|TRBJ2-7|NA|TRBV7-2
TGTGCCAGCAGTCAAGGGCAGAGCGGGGCGTACGAGCAGTACTTC
CASSQGQSGAYEQYF
>NA|TRBJ2-3|NA|TRBV11-2
TGTGCCAGCAGCTTTACAGGTCTCACAGATACGCAGTATTTT
CASSFTGLTDTQYF
>TRBD1|TRBJ1-1|NA|TRBV6-6
TGTGCCAGCAGAGAGACAGGGATGAACACTGAAGCTTTCTTT
CASRETGMNTEAFF
>NA|TRBJ1-1|NA|TRBV9
TGTGCCAGCAGCGTATCAGGGATAGGGGGTACTGAAGCTTTCTTT
CASSVSGIGGTEAFF
>NA|TRBJ1-3|few|TRBV6-6
TGTGCCAGCATAGGGCGGGGGTCCCGCTCTGGAAACACCATATATTTT
CASIGRGSRSGNTIYF
>NA|TRBJ1-5|NA|TRBV19
TGTGCCAGTAGGACAGATAATTATAGCAATCAGCCCCAGCATTTT
CASRTDNYSNQPQHF
>TRBD1|TRBJ2-7|NA|TRBV30
TGTGCCTGGAGTGCCGCGCCACAGGGGGACTCCTACGAGCAGTACTTC
CAWSAAPQGDSYEQYF
>NA|TRBJ2-1|NA|TRBV15
TGTGCCACCAGCAGGGCCCCGACAGCCCTGTGGGATGAGCAGTTCTTC
CATSRAPTALWDEQFF
>TRBD1|TRBJ1-1|NA|TRBV7-8
TGTGCCAGCAGCCTCTTAACAGGGGAAACTGAAGCTTTCTTT
CASSLLTGETEAFF